The table lists the clone carrying this TCR beta chain with many counts. What it binds is unknown. Diagnoses were established from clinical symptoms, serum thyroxine, TRAb, thyroid ultrasound and orbital computed tomography. This specimen belongs to a study of Graves' ophthalmopathy and Graves' hyperthyroidism. Whole-study context: Hyperthyroidism qualified as stable when ophthalmopathy did not develop within 18 months of follow-up.

The sequenced template was RNA, covering the TCR beta CDR3 region. Scientists carried out first-round RT-PCR using HTBI primers and then a second-round multiplex PCR. In TCRdb, the multiplex PCR reads were re-called with MiXCR into one record per CDR3 protein. This sample carries over a million distinct CDR3 sequences, roughly 35% of them seen once, and the ten largest clones take around 10%. Whole-study findings and limits: From stable hyperthyroidism, ophthalmopathy was separated by a 13-signature model with 85% to 90% sensitivity and over 70% specificity. Detected in blood as well were most expanded thyroid clonotypes with frequency above 0.001.

This CDR3 spans 12 amino acids. V lost 1 base to trimming and J lost 4 bases, with 7 bases between them. The germline V gene has CDR1 DFQATT and CDR2 SNEGSKA (reference sequence). This receptor was obtained from an adult man with Graves' hyperthyroidism. The rearrangement joins TRBV20-1 to TRBJ2-5; D is ambiguous. The sample taken for sequencing was peripheral blood or thyroid tissue (not recorded which). DNA of the CDR3: TGCAGTGCTAGAGTGCCTAGAGAGACCCAGTACTTC. Translation: CSARVPRETQYF.